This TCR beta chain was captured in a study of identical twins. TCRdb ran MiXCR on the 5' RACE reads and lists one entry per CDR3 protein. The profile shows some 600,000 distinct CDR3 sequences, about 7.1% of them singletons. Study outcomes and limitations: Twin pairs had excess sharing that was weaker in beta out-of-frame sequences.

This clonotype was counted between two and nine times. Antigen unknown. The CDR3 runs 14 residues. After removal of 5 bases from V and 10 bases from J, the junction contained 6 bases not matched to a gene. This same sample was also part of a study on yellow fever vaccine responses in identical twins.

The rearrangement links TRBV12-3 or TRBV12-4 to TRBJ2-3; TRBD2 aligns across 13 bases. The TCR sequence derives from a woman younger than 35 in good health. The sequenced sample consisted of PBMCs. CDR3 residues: CASSPGLAGRAQYF. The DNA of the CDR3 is TGTGCCAGCAGTCCGGGACTAGCGGGGAGGGCGCAGTATTTT.